This note documents a single TCR beta chain sequence. The target antigen is unknown. The data were obtained in a study of cytomegalovirus exposure and HLA in healthy donors. Notes on the study in general: According to an earlier analysis, most TCR beta V segments yielded productive rearrangements about 87% or about 30% of the time. In vitro work confirmed that a few CMV-associated chains recognize CMV antigens.

The CDR3 sequence is 15 residues long. Germline V lookup: CDR1 LGHNT, CDR2 FRNRAP. V was clipped by 5 bases and J by 4 bases; unmatched bases: 5. PCR involved 60 Vbeta and 13 Jbeta primers. Assay used: immunoSEQ multiplex PCR; TCRdb lists only in-frame clones, some missing. This sample has about 200,000 clones, with about three quarters found just once. The TCR was taken from a middle-aged woman in good health and CMV-seronegative. The V call is TRBV12-5, the J call TRBJ1-4; 9 nucleotides match TRBD1. Sequenced material: PBMCs. The CDR3 nucleotides are TGTGCTAGTGGTAGTCCGGGACAGGGTAATGAAAAACTGTTTTTT. It yields the protein CASGSPGQGNEKLFF.